The present T cell receptor beta chain was sequenced within a study of blood T cell repertoires in COVID-19. The protocol was immunoSEQ multiplex PCR, while the TCRdb copy is restricted to in-frame clones and leaves out a portion. The sample includes approximately 150,000 clones, 75% to 90% of them seen just once. CDR1 and CDR2 from the germline V gene are LNHDA and SQIVND (reference sequence). V was cut by 5 bases and J by 4 bases, with 15 bases left in between. This CDR3 contains 15 residues. Assignments of participants to cohorts depended upon their own reported clinical history. The material sequenced was PBMCs or T cells enriched from blood (not recorded which). The clonotype comes from a man between 65 and 80 years old who had been exposed to COVID-19. This sequence joins TRBV19 and TRBJ1-5; D is possibly TRBD1 (5 bases). CDR3: CASSLSWEGNQPQHF. CDR3 in DNA: TGTGCCAGTAGTCTCTCCTGGGAGGGGAATCAGCCCCAGCATTTT.